Following are 29 T cell receptor beta chains from one sample sequenced in a study of cytomegalovirus exposure and HLA in healthy donors. Produced via immunoSEQ multiplex PCR; TCRdb's table is partial and in-frame only. The sample lists hundreds of thousands of clones, roughly 84% seen once, with roughly 2% in the top ten. Sequenced sample: PBMCs. These receptor sequences come from a woman between 18 and 30 years old in good health and CMV-seropositive.

V is TRBV7-9 and J is TRBJ2-3; D is ambiguous. CDR1 and CDR2 (germline): SEHNR, FQNEAQ (reference sequence). V was clipped by 5 bases and J by 0 bases, with 3 bases between them. The CDR3 contains 12 residues. CDR3 sequence: CASSRSTDTQYF. Here the CDR3 DNA reads TGTGCCAGCAGCCGTAGCACAGATACGCAGTATTTT.

CDR3 amino acids: CASSESGTDYGYTF. The CDR3 region has the DNA TGTGCCAGCAGTGAAAGCGGGACGGACTATGGCTACACCTTC. This rearrangement joins TRBV6-1 to TRBJ1-2, with D perhaps TRBD1 (5 bases). V was pared by 2 bases and J by 3 bases, with 10 bases between. Germline-derived CDR1 and CDR2 are MNHNS and SASEGT. The CDR3 totals 14 residues.

A single count supports this clone. The genes are TRBV28 and TRBJ1-2, with 8 nucleotides matching TRBD1. Germline lookup yields CDR1 MDHEN and CDR2 SYDVKM. The CDR3 is 14 amino acids. Losses at the gene ends were 6 bases for V and 6 bases for J; bases not matched to a gene: 9. CDR3 loop: CASRSLKQGDGYTF. The CDR3 nucleotides are TGTGCCAGCAGGTCCCTCAAACAGGGGGATGGCTACACCTTC.

This clone was observed once. The chain's CDR3 is CASSQDSGWSTEAFF. CDR3 nucleotides: TGCGCCAGCAGCCAAGATTCGGGGTGGAGCACTGAAGCTTTCTTT. The J gene is TRBJ1-1, the V gene TRBV4-1; the D is unclear. Germline assignment: CDR1 MGHRA and CDR2 YSYEKL. V lost 0 bases and J 4 bases, leaving 12 bases between the germline ends. The CDR3 has 15 amino acids.

The gene calls are TRBV11-2 and TRBJ2-1, with 8 bases identical to TRBD2. The CDR3 has 16 residues. Germline lookup yields CDR1 SGHAT and CDR2 FQNNGV. The V and J ends lost 2 bases and 5 bases, in that order; junction bases with no gene match: 8. CDR3 protein: CASSLKGGRLHNEQFF. The CDR3 DNA reads as TGTGCCAGCAGCTTAAAGGGCGGGAGGTTACACAATGAGCAGTTCTTC. Together with reference TRBV11-2 and TRBJ2-1, the CDR3 gives the full variable domain: EAGVAQSPRYKIIEKRQSVAFWCNPISGHATLYWYQQILGQGPKLLIQFQNNGVVDDSQLPKDRFSAERLKGVDSTLKIQPAKLEDSAVYLCASSLKGGRLHNEQFFGPGTRLTVL.

The rearrangement links TRBV28 to TRBJ2-7, with D possibly matching TRBD2 (7 bases). The CDR3 spans 14 residues. The germline V gene has CDR1 MDHEN and CDR2 SYDVKM. Trimming took off 2 bases at V and 4 bases at J, with 12 bases between the two ends. CDR3 nucleotides: TGTGCCAGCAGTTTAGGCGGGGGCCGGTACGAGCAGTACTTC. Translated, it gives CASSLGGGRYEQYF.

The chain employs TRBV19 and TRBJ1-4; D perhaps matches TRBD1 (6 bases). The V gene lost 2 bases and the J gene lost 0 bases, with 13 bases spanning the gap. Germline CDR1 and CDR2: LNHDA and SQIVND (reference sequence). The CDR3 is made up of 17 amino acids. The CDR3 nucleotides read TGTGCCAGTAGTATAATCGACAGGAGACCAACTAATGAAAAACTGTTTTTT. Protein sequence: CASSIIDRRPTNEKLFF.

V is TRBV14 and J is TRBJ2-7; D might be TRBD1 (5 bases). The CDR3 covers 15 residues. The germline V and J ends were trimmed by 1 base and 2 bases, with 12 bases remaining between them. CDR1 and CDR2 from the germline V gene are SGHDN and FVKESK. CDR3 amino acids: CASSQVSREAYEQYF. DNA for the CDR3: TGTGCCAGCAGCCAAGTGTCCAGGGAAGCCTACGAGCAGTACTTC.

V usage is TRBV27 and J usage is TRBJ2-7; 7 bases agree with TRBD1. CDR3 length equals 16 residues. The germline gives CDR1 MNHEY, CDR2 SMNVEV (reference sequence). V trimming: 5 bases; J trimming: 3 bases; junction bases outside the gene matches: 13. Here the CDR3 reads CASSLTGPSGGYEQYF. Here the CDR3 DNA reads TGTGCCAGCAGTCTTACGGGACCCTCAGGGGGCTACGAGCAGTACTTC.

The chain uses TRBV10-3 and TRBJ1-1, with D unresolved. The CDR3 is 12 residues long. Germline V lookup: CDR1 ENHRY, CDR2 SYGVKD. V lost 7 bases and J 1 base, leaving 7 bases between the germline ends. The CDR3 loop is CAITGPNTEAFF. The CDR3 DNA follows: TGTGCCATCACTGGCCCGAACACTGAAGCTTTCTTT.

The V and J genes are TRBV4-1 and TRBJ2-7; no clear D. The germline CDR1 and CDR2 sequences are MGHRA and YSYEKL. The CDR3 has 15 amino acids. The V end lost 0 bases, the J end lost 4 bases, and 13 bases lay between the germline ends. DNA for the CDR3: TGCGCCAGCAGCCAAGAATATGACATTTTATACGAGCAGTACTTC. Translating gives CASSQEYDILYEQYF.

A few counts support this clone. The V gene is TRBV4-2, the J gene TRBJ2-7; the match to TRBD1 covers 10 bases. Germline lookup yields CDR1 LGHNA and CDR2 YNFKEQ. CDR3 length: 16 residues. V shed 0 bases, J shed 5 bases, and the junction held 7 bases outside the gene matches. The CDR3 is CASSQDIETGGHEQYF. CDR3 coding DNA: TGTGCCAGCAGCCAAGATATAGAGACAGGGGGCCACGAGCAGTACTTC.

This clone appeared once. Here the CDR3 DNA reads TGCAGCGTTGATTGGGGCGGGACTGGTAATGAGCAGTTCTTC. Protein product: CSVDWGGTGNEQFF. The chain combines TRBV29-1 with TRBJ2-1, with D maybe TRBD2 (6 bases). The germline CDR1 and CDR2 sequences are SQVTM and ANQGSEA. The CDR3 consists of 14 residues. Trimming pared 3 bases from V and 7 bases from J, leaving 16 bases between.

The rearrangement links TRBV30 to TRBJ2-1; 8 bases align to TRBD1. Germline CDR1 is GTSNPN and CDR2 is SVGIG (reference sequence). Trimming cost V 3 bases and J 3 bases; bases outside gene matches: 10. The CDR3 consists of 16 residues. CDR3 amino acids: CAWRAGQGFIYNEQFF. The CDR3 nucleotides are TGTGCCTGGAGAGCTGGACAGGGCTTTATCTACAATGAGCAGTTCTTC.

The chain couples TRBV7-6 to TRBJ1-1; a possible D gene is TRBD1 (5 bases). V lost 1 base and J 5 bases, leaving 11 bases between the germline ends. The CDR3 spans 14 residues. Germline CDR1 is SGHVS and CDR2 is FNYEAQ. The CDR3 region has the DNA TGTGCCAGCAGCTTAGGTGGGGCCGGGACTGAAGCTTTCTTT. It is translated as CASSLGGAGTEAFF.

J is TRBJ2-7 and V is TRBV19; TRBD2 agrees at 11 bases. J lost 2 bases, V lost 5 bases, and 2 bases had no gene match. The germline V gene encodes CDR1 LNHDA and CDR2 SQIVND (reference sequence). The CDR3 loop spans 14 amino acids. CDR3 amino acids: CASSATSGAYEQYF. For the CDR3, the DNA is TGTGCCAGTAGTGCGACTAGCGGGGCCTACGAGCAGTACTTC. Filled out from reference TRBV19 and TRBJ2-7, the complete variable domain reads DGGITQSPKYLFRKEGQNVTLSCEQNLNHDAMYWYRQDPGQGLRLIYYSQIVNDFQKGDIAEGYSVSREKKESFPLTVTSAQKNPTAFYLCASSATSGAYEQYFGPGTRLTVT.

The chain joins TRBV5-1 to TRBJ2-3; a possible D gene is TRBD1 (5 bases). Trimming cost V 1 base and J 4 bases, with 13 bases left between them. Germline V lookup: CDR1 SGHRS, CDR2 YFSETQ. This CDR3 is 15 amino acids long. This CDR3 reads CASSLLGLGADTQYF. The CDR3 DNA is TGCGCCAGCAGCTTGCTAGGGCTAGGGGCAGATACGCAGTATTTT.

This chain uses TRBV5-1 with TRBJ1-2; D remains ambiguous. V lost 4 bases, J lost 0 bases, and 7 bases lay in between. Germline V gives CDR1 SGHRS, CDR2 YFSETQ. This CDR3 contains 13 residues. The CDR3 nucleotides are TGCGCCAGCAGCCGCGACACTAACTATGGCTACACCTTC. Translation: CASSRDTNYGYTF.

The chain links TRBV18 to TRBJ2-5, with D possibly matching TRBD1 (5 bases). V was clipped by 0 bases and J by 4 bases, with 9 bases between them. The germline V gene encodes CDR1 KGHSH and CDR2 LQKENI. The CDR3 totals 14 residues. The CDR3 region has the DNA TGTGCCAGCTCACCACCCCCCAGGGTAGAGACCCAGTACTTC. Protein product: CASSPPPRVETQYF.

The CDR3 coding sequence is TGTGCCAGCATACGGGACAACTCAAAGAGGGGAGAGCAGTTCTTC. Translating it yields CASIRDNSKRGEQFF. The chain combines TRBV6-5 with TRBJ2-1, with D perhaps matching TRBD1 (6 bases). V shed 7 bases and J shed 10 bases, with 23 bases lying between them. The CDR3 contains 15 residues. Germline loops: CDR1 MNHEY, CDR2 SVGAGI.

The rearrangement links TRBV27 to TRBJ1-2; D gene unclear. V dropped 3 bases and J dropped 4 bases, with 9 bases sitting between them. CDR1 and CDR2 from the germline V gene are MNHEY and SMNVEV (reference sequence). The length of the CDR3 is 13 residues. CDR3 in amino acids: CASSFSSVYGYTF. In DNA form, the CDR3 reads TGTGCCAGCAGTTTTTCATCGGTCTATGGCTACACCTTC.

The chain employs TRBV5-1 and TRBJ2-7; possible D gene TRBD1, 6 bases. V was trimmed by 5 bases and J by 3 bases, leaving 15 bases between them. There are 14 residues in the CDR3. CDR1 is SGHRS and CDR2 is YFSETQ in the germline V gene. The CDR3 nucleotides read TGCGCCAGCAGTTTTGTGACAGGTGACTACGAGCAGTACTTC. Protein product: CASSFVTGDYEQYF.

This clone has just a few counts. The chain uses TRBV19 and TRBJ1-5; D not resolved. Germline V lookup: CDR1 LNHDA, CDR2 SQIVND (reference sequence). V was cut by 5 bases and J by 6 bases, with 11 bases left in between. The CDR3 consists of 13 residues. This CDR3 is CASSRIGSQPQHF. The CDR3 DNA reads TGTGCCAGTAGTCGCATCGGGAGTCAGCCCCAGCATTTT.

This clone was counted between two and nine times. This CDR3 is also generated by other DNA sequences in the sample. The chain links TRBV9 to TRBJ2-7; D is ambiguous. The CDR3 spans 14 residues. Germline V lookup: CDR1 SGDLS, CDR2 YYNGEE. The ends were cut back, 0 bases at V and 1 base at J, with 8 bases in the middle. The CDR3 loop is CASSVGDGSYEQYF. CDR3 nucleotide sequence: TGTGCCAGCAGCGTAGGCGACGGGTCCTACGAGCAGTACTTC. Variable domain in full (rest from reference TRBV9 and TRBJ2-7): DSGVTQTPKHLITATGQRVTLRCSPRSGDLSVYWYQQSLDQGLQFLIQYYNGEERAKGNILERFSAQQFPDLHSELNLSSLELGDSALYFCASSVGDGSYEQYFGPGTRLTVT.

J is TRBJ2-2 and V is TRBV6-1; D is possibly TRBD1 (6 bases). Germline V gene data show CDR1 as MNHNS and CDR2 as SASEGT. The CDR3 consists of 15 residues. The germline V and J ends were trimmed by 6 bases and 1 base, with 12 bases remaining between them. This chain's CDR3 is CASRLGHKNTGELFF. In DNA, the CDR3 is TGTGCCAGCAGACTGGGACACAAGAACACCGGGGAGCTGTTTTTT.

This clone appeared once. The chain joins TRBV6-5 to TRBJ2-7; tentative D call: TRBD2 (5 bases). The germline V and J ends were trimmed by 0 bases and 6 bases, with 12 bases remaining between them. This CDR3 has 14 amino acids. Looked up from germline, CDR1 is MNHEY and CDR2 is SVGAGI. The DNA of the CDR3 is TGTGCCAGCAGTTACTCCGGCGGGTCCCGCGAGCAGTACTTC. Translated: CASSYSGGSREQYF.

This chain joins TRBV19 and TRBJ2-7; TRBD1 aligns across 9 bases. J was trimmed by 5 bases and V by 5 bases; bases with no gene match: 7. CDR1 and CDR2 from the germline V gene are LNHDA and SQIVND (reference sequence). CDR3 size: 14 residues. The CDR3 bases are TGTGCCAGTAGTTTCGGACAGGGGAAGGACGAGCAGTACTTC. Translation: CASSFGQGKDEQYF. The full variable domain, in which reference TRBV19 and TRBJ2-7 provide the parts outside the CDR3, is DGGITQSPKYLFRKEGQNVTLSCEQNLNHDAMYWYRQDPGQGLRLIYYSQIVNDFQKGDIAEGYSVSREKKESFPLTVTSAQKNPTAFYLCASSFGQGKDEQYFGPGTRLTVT.

V usage is TRBV27 and J usage is TRBJ1-1, with D hard to call. The CDR3 is 14 residues long. V lost 5 bases, J lost 3 bases, and 13 bases lay in between. The germline V gene has CDR1 MNHEY and CDR2 SMNVEV (reference sequence). CDR3 in amino acids: CASSRPGLDTEAFF. The CDR3, as DNA: TGTGCCAGCAGTCGGCCGGGTTTGGACACTGAAGCTTTCTTT.

The rearrangement links TRBV9 to TRBJ2-2; TRBD2 agrees at 9 bases. The CDR3 runs to 16 residues. V shed 0 bases and J 0 bases; nucleotides not matched to a gene: 0. Germline loops: CDR1 SGDLS, CDR2 YYNGEE. The CDR3 DNA sequence: TGTGCCAGCAGCGTAGGGACTAGCGCGAACACCGGGGAGCTGTTTTTT. This gives the protein CASSVGTSANTGELFF.